This T cell receptor (beta chain) was identified in a study of graft-versus-host responses after intestinal transplantation. Overall study: Transplants were multivisceral, liver-intestinal, or isolated intestinal. General observations from the study: Early after transplant, HvG clones declined as circulating GvH clones peaked.

Sorting of proliferating CFSE-low CD3+CD4+ and CD3+CD8+ responders took place after the reaction. This clone was recorded a few times. Clones were read by immunoSEQ multiplex PCR, and TCRdb kept only the in-frame ones, dropping some. The sample has about 21,000 clones, around 54% seen once; the top ten hold under 1.2%. The receptor was isolated from a human patient who received an intestinal transplant. This specimen was alloreactive CD4+ T cells from a mixed lymphocyte reaction culture, taken before intestinal transplant. This sample's subset: CFSE-low proliferating T cells sorted from roughly 6-day pre-transplant mixed lymphocyte reaction (GvH or HvG direction).

The CDR3 DNA follows: TGTGCCAGCAGTCGTGGGGCGGGAGGGCTGGATACGCAGTATTTT. Protein: CASSRGAGGLDTQYF. V usage is TRBV7-3 and J usage is TRBJ2-3, with 9 bases lining up with TRBD2. Germline assignment: CDR1 SGHTA and CDR2 FQGTGA. This CDR3 is built from 15 residues. V dropped 6 bases and J dropped 6; count of bases not matched to a gene: 10.